This is a list of T cell receptor beta chains from one sample in a study of shared clonotypes between healthy human individuals. The data were produced by immunoSEQ multiplex PCR, yet TCRdb's version contains in-frame clones alone and is incomplete. The table records 2.3 million or so clones, about 92% of them present only once. The sample comprised naive CD4+ T cells from PBMCs. These TCRs come from a man between 18 and 35 years old in good health. Some clones in this sample may be carry-over from other donors' samples. The CDR3 runs from the conserved cysteine through the conserved F or W. The order of the fields is D gene, J gene, V gene, clone size, CDR3 protein, CDR3 DNA. D genes are given only for firm matches. Only some rows state a clone size, as once, few, many or a class for expanded clones.

D gene: -; J gene: TRBJ1-2; V gene: TRBV5-4; clone size: -; CDR3 protein: CASSHWQGNYGYTF; CDR3 DNA: TGTGCCAGCAGCCATTGGCAGGGGAACTATGGCTACACCTTC
D gene: TRBD1; J gene: TRBJ1-2; V gene: TRBV18; clone size: -; CDR3 protein: CASSPPDRGLGGYTF; CDR3 DNA: TGTGCCAGCTCACCTCCCGACAGGGGACTAGGGGGCTACACCTTC
D gene: TRBD2; J gene: TRBJ2-7; V gene: TRBV10-3; clone size: -; CDR3 protein: CAISESVLAGPYEQYF; CDR3 DNA: TGTGCCATCAGTGAGTCTGTACTAGCGGGTCCCTACGAGCAGTACTTC
D gene: -; J gene: TRBJ2-1; V gene: TRBV28; clone size: -; CDR3 protein: CASSFRGLAYNEQFF; CDR3 DNA: TGTGCCAGCAGTTTTCGGGGATTGGCCTACAATGAGCAGTTCTTC
D gene: -; J gene: TRBJ1-5; V gene: TRBV19; clone size: -; CDR3 protein: CASSIQTGNQPQHF; CDR3 DNA: TGTGCCAGTAGTATACAAACCGGGAATCAGCCCCAGCATTTT
D gene: TRBD2; J gene: TRBJ2-2; V gene: TRBV27; clone size: -; CDR3 protein: CASSLGPGTSESTGELFF; CDR3 DNA: TGTGCCAGCAGTTTGGGTCCCGGGACTAGCGAAAGCACCGGGGAGCTGTTTTTT
D gene: TRBD1; J gene: TRBJ1-1; V gene: TRBV7-9; clone size: few; CDR3 protein: CASSWDRDMNTEAFF; CDR3 DNA: TGTGCCAGCAGCTGGGACAGGGACATGAACACTGAAGCTTTCTTT
D gene: -; J gene: TRBJ1-1; V gene: TRBV5-1; clone size: -; CDR3 protein: CASSPTGVNTEAFF; CDR3 DNA: TGCGCCAGCAGCCCGACGGGGGTGAACACTGAAGCTTTCTTT
D gene: TRBD1; J gene: TRBJ1-5; V gene: TRBV6-1; clone size: -; CDR3 protein: CASSSGTGHNQPQHF; CDR3 DNA: TGTGCCAGCAGCTCCGGGACAGGACATAATCAGCCCCAGCATTTT
D gene: TRBD1; J gene: TRBJ2-3; V gene: TRBV6-5; clone size: -; CDR3 protein: CASSSGQGSQYF; CDR3 DNA: TGTGCCAGCAGTTCCGGACAGGGATCGCAGTATTTT
D gene: TRBD1; J gene: TRBJ2-7; V gene: TRBV5-1; clone size: -; CDR3 protein: CASSATGDYEQYF; CDR3 DNA: TGCGCCAGCAGCGCAACAGGGGATTACGAGCAGTACTTC
D gene: -; J gene: TRBJ1-5; V gene: TRBV5-5; clone size: -; CDR3 protein: CASSRWGPNQPQHF; CDR3 DNA: TGTGCCAGCAGCCGGTGGGGGCCGAATCAGCCCCAGCATTTT
D gene: -; J gene: TRBJ2-1; V gene: TRBV11-1; clone size: -; CDR3 protein: CASSLAAQKGPTEQFF; CDR3 DNA: TGTGCCAGCAGCTTAGCGGCCCAAAAAGGACCTACTGAGCAGTTCTTC
D gene: -; J gene: TRBJ2-5; V gene: TRBV4-2; clone size: -; CDR3 protein: CASTPSGASLETQYF; CDR3 DNA: TGTGCCAGCACTCCTAGTGGGGCCAGCCTTGAGACCCAGTACTTC
D gene: -; J gene: TRBJ2-5; V gene: TRBV15; clone size: -; CDR3 protein: CATGGKQETYQETQYF; CDR3 DNA: TGTGCCACGGGGGGCAAACAGGAGACGTACCAAGAGACCCAGTACTTC
D gene: -; J gene: TRBJ1-3; V gene: TRBV7-9; clone size: -; CDR3 protein: CASSLGTGNTIYF; CDR3 DNA: TGTGCCAGCAGCTTAGGGACTGGAAACACCATATATTTT